The 28 T cell receptor beta chains below were found in one sample sequenced in a study of blood T cell repertoires in COVID-19. Clones were read by immunoSEQ multiplex PCR, and TCRdb kept only the in-frame ones, dropping some. This table holds 270,000 or so clones, roughly 89% found once. The specimen sequenced was peripheral blood. These receptors all stem from a woman in her forties who had recovered from COVID-19.

This sequence joins TRBV28 and TRBJ2-7; TRBD2 matches 12 bases. The CDR3 has 16 amino acids. Germline CDR1 and CDR2: MDHEN and SYDVKM. After removal of 6 bases from V and 6 bases from J, the junction contained 12 bases not matched to a gene. The CDR3 DNA follows: TGTGCCAGCAGGCCGGGACTAGCGGGTAAGGCGTCCGAGCAGTACTTC. Its translation is CASRPGLAGKASEQYF. The whole variable domain, remainder taken from reference TRBV28 and TRBJ2-7, is DVKVTQSSRYLVKRTGEKVFLECVQDMDHENMFWYRQDPGLGLRLIYFSYDVKMKEKGDIPEGYSVSREKKERFSLILESASTNQTSMYLCASRPGLAGKASEQYFGPGTRLTVT.

The V gene is TRBV11-3, the J gene TRBJ1-6, with TRBD1 matching over 9 bases. This CDR3 region has 15 residues. Germline values: CDR1 SGHNT, CDR2 YENEEA. The V gene end was trimmed by 5 bases and the J gene end by 7 bases; junction bases not matched to a gene: 6. The DNA of the CDR3 is TGTGCCAGCAGCCCGGACAGGGGCTGGAATTCACCCCTCCACTTT. It yields the protein CASSPDRGWNSPLHF.

The rearrangement links TRBV27 to TRBJ1-5; no clear D gene. CDR3 length: 14 residues. Germline V lookup: CDR1 MNHEY, CDR2 SMNVEV (reference sequence). Trimming cost V 8 bases and J 0 bases, with 11 bases left between them. In DNA form, the CDR3 reads TGTGCCAGCTCCCAGACTGTTAGCAATCAGCCCCAGCATTTT. Protein: CASSQTVSNQPQHF.

The CDR3 region has the DNA TGTGCCAGCAGCGGTATCACAGATACGCAGTATTTT. Residues: CASSGITDTQYF. The chain has TRBV6-5 and TRBJ2-3; D ambiguous. The germline gives CDR1 MNHEY, CDR2 SVGAGI. Between the trimmed V and J ends, which lost 6 bases and 2 bases, there was a span of 6 bases. This CDR3 spans 12 amino acids.

This clone was seen only once. In nucleotides, the CDR3 is TGTGCCACCAGTTCCGGGACTCCGAACACCGGGGAGCTGTTTTTT. Its translation: CATSSGTPNTGELFF. V is TRBV15 and J is TRBJ2-2; tentatively, D is TRBD2 (6 bases). The CDR3 has 15 residues. Germline V gene lookup returns CDR1 LNHNV and CDR2 YYDKDF (reference sequence). The V end was cut by 6 bases, the J end by 0 bases, with 11 bases between.

J is TRBJ2-3 and V is TRBV20-1, with TRBD2 matching 7 bases. The CDR3 sequence is 17 residues long. The V segment lost 3 bases and the J segment 2 bases; nucleotides outside the gene matches: 14. From germline, CDR1 is DFQATT and CDR2 SNEGSKA (reference sequence). For the CDR3, the DNA is TGCAGTGCTAGTCGAGTCGCGGGAGAAGGTTTCACAGATACGCAGTATTTT. It yields the protein CSASRVAGEGFTDTQYF.

The chain links TRBV27 to TRBJ1-2, with no clear D. The CDR3 loop spans 13 amino acids. Trimming took 5 bases from V and 6 from J, leaving 13 bases between them. Germline loops: CDR1 MNHEY, CDR2 SMNVEV (reference sequence). The CDR3 region has the DNA TGTGCCAGCAGTCTCACGGGGTGGGATGGCTACACCTTC. Residues: CASSLTGWDGYTF.

The chain carries TRBV20-1 and TRBJ2-3, with 8 bases matching TRBD2. The length of the CDR3 is 15 residues. Germline loops: CDR1 DFQATT, CDR2 SNEGSKA (reference sequence). The V gene end was trimmed by 3 bases and the J gene end by 3 bases; junction bases not matched to a gene: 8. CDR3 sequence (DNA): TGCAGTGCTAGTACGGCGGGAGGAGGAACAGATACGCAGTATTTT. As protein: CSASTAGGGTDTQYF.

CDR3 sequence reads: CASSLDGRGSYEQYF. DNA for the CDR3: TGTGCCAGCAGCTTAGACGGGAGGGGGTCCTACGAGCAGTACTTC. The chain links TRBV7-2 to TRBJ2-7, with 8 positions matching TRBD2. The V gene's germline CDR1 is SGHTA and CDR2 FQGNSA. This CDR3 has 15 residues. The junction had 3 bases not matched to a gene; V was cut back by 1 base and J by 1 base.

The chain employs TRBV2 and TRBJ2-3, with D tentatively TRBD2 (5 bases). This CDR3 has 14 residues. Between the trimmed V and J ends, which lost 6 bases and 0 bases, there was a span of 10 bases. The germline gives CDR1 SNHLY, CDR2 FYNNEI. The CDR3 DNA reads as TGTGCCAGCAGGTGGACTGTTAGCACAGATACGCAGTATTTT. Its translation: CASRWTVSTDTQYF.

The genes are TRBV7-8 and TRBJ2-3; D is undetermined. The length of the CDR3 is 15 residues. Germline V CDR1 and CDR2: SGHVS, FQNEAQ. The V gene lost 2 bases and the J gene lost 4 bases, with 13 bases spanning the gap. CDR3 protein: CASSLTEINSDTQYF. CDR3 nucleotides: TGTGCCAGCAGCTTAACGGAGATAAACTCAGATACGCAGTATTTT.

This clone was recorded only once. The rearrangement joins TRBV6-5 to TRBJ1-4, with 11 bases identical to TRBD1. The CDR3 length is 15 residues. Germline trimming cut 5 bases from V and 7 bases from J; bases unmatched to any gene: 6. Germline CDR1 reads MNHEY; CDR2 reads SVGAGI. CDR3 loop: CASSMTGQGGEKLFF. CDR3 nucleotide sequence: TGTGCCAGCAGTATGACGGGACAGGGGGGTGAAAAACTGTTTTTT.

The V call is TRBV27, the J call TRBJ2-5; the D gene is possibly TRBD2 (5 bases). The germline V gene has CDR1 MNHEY and CDR2 SMNVEV (reference sequence). The length of the CDR3 is 15 residues. Between the trimmed V and J ends, which lost 6 bases and 5 bases, there was a span of 19 bases. CDR3 loop: CASSLTSSGRETQYF. DNA of the CDR3: TGTGCCAGCAGCCTAACTAGTTCGGGTCGGGAGACCCAGTACTTC.

The CDR3 DNA sequence: TGTGCCACCCGACTCCTCTCCTACAATGAGCAGTTCTTC. Translation: CATRLLSYNEQFF. The V and J genes are TRBV7-9 and TRBJ2-1, with unresolved D. The V gene's germline CDR1 is SEHNR and CDR2 FQNEAQ (reference sequence). The CDR3 consists of 13 residues. With 10 bases removed from V and 0 bases from J, the gap between germline ends came to 10 bases.

This rearrangement joins TRBV10-2 to TRBJ1-1; D possibly corresponds to TRBD1 (6 bases). The germline gives CDR1 WSHSY, CDR2 SAAADI. This CDR3 has 17 amino acids. V was shortened by 8 bases and J by 0 bases, with 22 bases between the two germline ends. The CDR3 loop reads CASGGLREGRVNTEAFF. The CDR3 bases are TGCGCCAGCGGGGGCCTTCGGGAGGGTAGGGTGAACACTGAAGCTTTCTTT.

This clone was picked up one time. The chain has TRBV9 and TRBJ1-2, with a tentative D call TRBD1 (5 bases). This CDR3 is built from 13 residues. CDR1 and CDR2 (germline): SGDLS, YYNGEE. Trimming took 3 bases from V and 5 from J, leaving 11 bases between them. The CDR3: CASSATDIYGYTF. The CDR3 nucleotides read TGTGCCAGCAGCGCAACGGACATTTATGGCTACACCTTC.

The J gene is TRBJ1-5, the V gene TRBV2; D possibly corresponds to TRBD1 (5 bases). Germline CDR1 and CDR2: SNHLY and FYNNEI. The CDR3 totals 18 residues. The V gene lost 3 bases and the J gene lost 0 bases, with 18 bases spanning the gap. The DNA for the CDR3 is TGTGCCAGCAGTGATGGGGCCTCATTGGGTAATAGCAATCAGCCCCAGCATTTT. This gives the protein CASSDGASLGNSNQPQHF. The full variable domain, its missing parts supplied by reference TRBV2 and TRBJ1-5, is EPEVTQTPSHQVTQMGQEVILRCVPISNHLYFYWYRQILGQKVEFLVSFYNNEISEKSEIFDDQFSVERPDGSNFTLKIRSTKLEDSAMYFCASSDGASLGNSNQPQHFGDGTRLSIL.

Worth noting for this clone: A clone one base away is much larger, so this may be a read error. The chain has TRBV24-1 and TRBJ1-1, with D hard to call. Trimming cost V 7 bases and J 2 bases, with 7 bases left between them. The CDR3 extends over 12 amino acids. Germline V CDR1 and CDR2: KGHDR, SFDVKD. The CDR3 here is CATRSENTEAFF. As DNA, the CDR3 is TGTGCCACCAGGTCAGAAAACACTGAAGCTTTCTTT.

The V call is TRBV19, the J call TRBJ1-5, with D possibly TRBD1 on 6 matching bases. The V gene's germline CDR1 is LNHDA and CDR2 SQIVND (reference sequence). The V gene lost 0 bases and the J gene lost 0 bases, with 18 bases spanning the gap. The CDR3 loop spans 19 amino acids. As DNA, the CDR3 is TGTGCCAGTAGTATAGAGGCGCAGGGGATGGGGCTTAGCAATCAGCCCCAGCATTTT. Amino acid sequence: CASSIEAQGMGLSNQPQHF.

This chain connects TRBV2 to TRBJ2-3; TRBD2 might be the D (6 bases). CDR3 length equals 15 residues. Trimming pared 8 bases from V and 0 bases from J, leaving 15 bases between. The germline gives CDR1 SNHLY, CDR2 FYNNEI. The CDR3 nucleotides read TGTGCCAGCCGGGGGATGGTACTAAGCACAGATACGCAGTATTTT. This sequence encodes CASRGMVLSTDTQYF.

J is TRBJ1-3 and V is TRBV30, with unresolved D. V lost 5 bases and J lost 2, with 16 bases in between. Per germline, CDR1 GTSNPN and CDR2 SVGIG (reference sequence). The CDR3 contains 15 residues. CDR3 protein: CAWVAPQDTGNTIYF. As DNA, the CDR3 is TGTGCCTGGGTGGCCCCCCAAGATACTGGAAACACCATATATTTT.

The chain couples TRBV12-3 or TRBV12-4 to TRBJ2-7; weak D call: TRBD2 (7 bases). V lost 5 bases to trimming and J lost 5 bases, with 13 bases between them. CDR3 length equals 13 residues. CDR3: CASSPRGAHEQYF. CDR3 nucleotides: TGTGCCAGCAGTCCCCGGGGGGCCCACGAGCAGTACTTC.

This chain connects TRBV19 to TRBJ2-7, with 12 bases aligning to TRBD2. CDR3 length: 15 amino acids. V lost 4 bases to trimming and J lost 7 bases; unmatched junction nucleotides: 8. Germline CDR1 is LNHDA and CDR2 is SQIVND (reference sequence). The CDR3 DNA is TGTGCCAGTAGTACCGGGACTAGCGGGTCAAGGGAGCAGTACTTC. Encoded protein: CASSTGTSGSREQYF.

V is TRBV6-5 and J is TRBJ2-1; TRBD2 matches at 8 bases. Germline CDR1 and CDR2: MNHEY and SVGAGI. The CDR3 extends over 15 amino acids. V lost 6 bases, J lost 5 bases, and 9 bases stayed unmatched. This chain's CDR3 is CASRTGLAYDNEQFF. CDR3 DNA: TGTGCCAGCAGGACTGGACTAGCTTACGACAATGAGCAGTTCTTC.

The gene calls are TRBV25-1 and TRBJ2-5; TRBD1 agrees at 7 bases. The V gene end was trimmed by 6 bases and the J gene end by 0 bases; junction bases not matched to a gene: 4. From germline, CDR1 is MGHDK and CDR2 SYGVNS. This CDR3 contains 14 residues. The CDR3 DNA sequence: TGTGCCAGCAGCATAGGGACAGACCAAGAGACCCAGTACTTC. Its protein product is CASSIGTDQETQYF.

DNA of the CDR3: TGTGCCACCAGCAGAGAGGGGGGACGAATTCCCGACGAGCAGTACTTC. Translated: CATSREGGRIPDEQYF. The chain couples TRBV15 to TRBJ2-7; a weak D match, TRBD2 (6 bases). The CDR3 covers 16 residues. The V and J ends lost 0 bases and 5 bases respectively, with 17 bases between them. Germline CDR1 and CDR2: LNHNV and YYDKDF (reference sequence).

This clone was recorded a few times. The rearrangement joins TRBV11-3 to TRBJ2-7; 8 bases are shared with TRBD2. Germline loops: CDR1 SGHNT, CDR2 YENEEA. There are 17 residues in the CDR3. Unmatched junction bases numbered 11, after V lost 1 base and J lost 3 bases. This CDR3 is CASSLGPGGQVFYEQYF. CDR3 in DNA: TGTGCCAGCAGCTTAGGTCCGGGAGGGCAGGTCTTCTACGAGCAGTACTTC.

CDR3 DNA: TGTGCCAGCAGCCATCTGACAGGGACTAATGAAAAACTGTTTTTT. Amino acid sequence: CASSHLTGTNEKLFF. The chain recombines TRBV14 with TRBJ1-4; 7 positions agree with TRBD1. The V and J ends lost 3 bases and 2 bases, in that order; junction bases with no gene match: 3. Germline CDR1 and CDR2: SGHDN and FVKESK. The CDR3 extends over 15 amino acids.